These 15 T cell receptor beta chains share one sample of origin, sequenced in a study of glioma-infiltrating T cells. The iRepertoire nested amplicon-rescue multiplex PCR amplified TCR alpha and beta CDR3s from RNA. TCRdb analysed the multiplex PCR reads with MiXCR anew, one entry per CDR3 protein. The sample yields fewer than 500,000 distinct CDR3 sequences, roughly two fifths seen once. Sequencing input: glioma tissue, nonneoplastic brain tissue, or PBMCs (not recorded which). All receptors derive from a human donor with low-grade glioma or glioblastoma, undergoing nonglioma brain surgery, or in good health (not recorded which).

In its sample, this clonotype was seen a few times. The chain employs TRBV5-4 and TRBJ1-1; 8 bases match TRBD1. Looked up from germline, CDR1 is SGHNT and CDR2 is YYREEE (reference sequence). The CDR3 length is 16 residues. With V trimmed by 4 bases and J by 1 base, 9 bases remained unmatched. The DNA of the CDR3 is TGTGCCAGCAGCCAGAACCAGGGGGCTGGGAACACTGAAGCTTTCTTT. This encodes CASSQNQGAGNTEAFF.

The chain employs TRBV5-6 and TRBJ2-1, with D perhaps matching TRBD2 (5 bases). Germline lookup yields CDR1 SGHDT and CDR2 YYEEEE. Trimming pared 1 base from V and 10 bases from J, leaving 9 bases between. The CDR3 runs 12 residues. CDR3 coding DNA: TGTGCCAGCAGCTTGCGCCGCGGGGAGCAGTTCTTC. It specifies CASSLRRGEQFF.

This clonotype has just a few counts. The chain combines TRBV6-6 with TRBJ2-1, with 7 bases fitting TRBD2. The junction had 10 bases not matched to a gene; V was cut back by 0 bases and J by 8 bases. This CDR3 has 16 residues. The germline CDR1 and CDR2 sequences are MNHNY and SVGAGI (reference sequence). Here the CDR3 reads CASSYSTGGSPHEQFF. The CDR3 DNA reads TGTGCCAGCAGTTACTCGACTGGCGGGAGTCCCCATGAGCAGTTCTTC.

This clonotype was recorded at least ten times. V and J are TRBV20-1 and TRBJ1-5; D is undetermined. Trimming removed 4 bases from V and 5 bases from J, with 21 bases in between. The CDR3 is 16 amino acids. Germline loops: CDR1 DFQATT, CDR2 SNEGSKA (reference sequence). The CDR3 region has the DNA TGCAGTGCTAATTCCCCTAGTATAGGGTGGGATCAGCCCCAGCATTTT. It encodes CSANSPSIGWDQPQHF.

CDR3: CASSLSGAFGNTIYF. For the CDR3, the DNA is TGTGCCAGCAGCTTGTCGGGGGCATTTGGAAACACCATATATTTT. The V and J genes are TRBV5-6 and TRBJ1-3; D possibly corresponds to TRBD1 (6 bases). V was trimmed by 1 base and J by 3 bases, leaving 11 bases between them. The CDR3 runs to 15 residues. Per germline, CDR1 SGHDT and CDR2 YYEEEE.

This clonotype was counted many times. The rearrangement uses TRBV20-1 and TRBJ2-7; D is perhaps TRBD1 or TRBD2 (5 bases each). The CDR3 has 11 residues. The V gene's germline CDR1 is DFQATT and CDR2 SNEGSKA (reference sequence). The V end was cut by 1 base, the J end by 4 bases, with 5 bases between. The CDR3 region is CSARGGYEQYF. The CDR3 DNA reads as TGCAGTGCTAGAGGGGGGTACGAGCAGTACTTC.

The rearrangement joins TRBV20-1 to TRBJ1-3; D remains ambiguous. The germline V gene encodes CDR1 DFQATT and CDR2 SNEGSKA (reference sequence). The germline V and J ends were trimmed by 3 bases and 4 bases, with 10 bases remaining between them. CDR3 length: 13 amino acids. CDR3 loop: CSASGPAGNTIYF. CDR3 DNA: TGCAGTGCTAGTGGCCCGGCGGGAAACACCATATATTTT.

The chain is built from TRBV6-4 and TRBJ2-1; TRBD2 matches at 10 bases. The CDR3 totals 15 residues. Per germline, CDR1 MRHNA and CDR2 SNTAGT. After removal of 7 bases from V and 7 bases from J, the junction contained 10 bases not matched to a gene. The chain's CDR3 is CASKVAGGAGNEQFF. In nucleotides, the CDR3 is TGTGCCAGCAAGGTAGCGGGAGGAGCCGGAAATGAGCAGTTCTTC.

The CDR3 protein is CASSPGLATEQYF. As DNA, the CDR3 is TGTGCCAGCAGCCCCGGACTAGCCACCGAGCAGTACTTC. This chain joins TRBV7-2 and TRBJ2-7; 8 nucleotides agree with TRBD2. V dropped 5 bases and J dropped 6; count of bases not matched to a gene: 6. Germline V gene lookup returns CDR1 SGHTA and CDR2 FQGNSA. This CDR3 region has 13 residues.

This clonotype was found once. The chain recombines TRBV7-9 with TRBJ2-1, with D perhaps assigned TRBD1 or TRBD2 (6 bases each). In germline, CDR1 is SEHNR, CDR2 FQNEAQ (reference sequence). The V gene lost 5 bases and the J gene lost 5 bases, with 16 bases spanning the gap. This CDR3 is 15 amino acids long. CDR3 nucleotide sequence: TGTGCCAGCAGCCCGGGGGCTAGCCAAAACAATGAGCAGTTCTTC. It is translated as CASSPGASQNNEQFF.

Points on this clonotype: A much more abundant neighbour one base away suggests this may be a read error. The CDR3 loop is CVSSGHRGSGNTIYF. The CDR3 DNA reads as TGTGTCAGCAGTGGCCATCGGGGGTCCGGAAACACCATATATTTT. V is TRBV27 and J is TRBJ1-3; D possibly corresponds to TRBD1 (5 bases). The length of the CDR3 is 15 residues. Per germline, CDR1 MNHEY and CDR2 SMNVEV (reference sequence).

The table lists this clonotype with many counts. The V gene is TRBV20-1, the J gene TRBJ2-3; 13 positions match TRBD2. The J segment lost 5 bases and the V segment lost 5 bases, leaving 10 bases of the junction unmatched. Germline-derived CDR1 and CDR2 are DFQATT and SNEGSKA (reference sequence). The length of the CDR3 is 16 residues. This CDR3 is CSAEKGLAGSGDTQYF. The DNA of the CDR3 is TGCAGTGCTGAGAAGGGACTAGCGGGATCTGGAGATACGCAGTATTTT.

Turning to this clonotype: This sequence may be a read error, since a much larger clone differs from it by one base. V and J are TRBV6-1 and TRBJ1-5, with D tentatively TRBD1 (6 bases). The length of the CDR3 is 14 residues. Germline CDR1 is MNHNS and CDR2 is SASEGT. The CDR3 DNA reads TGTGCCAGCACGGATGAACAGGGAAATCAGCCCCAGAATTTT. It encodes CASTDEQGNQPQNF.

In this sample, this clonotype turned up many times. The V call is TRBV27, the J call TRBJ2-7; tentative D call: TRBD1 (6 bases). Per germline, CDR1 MNHEY and CDR2 SMNVEV (reference sequence). This CDR3 comprises 12 residues. Trimming removed 5 bases at V and 7 bases at J, with 12 bases between. As DNA, the CDR3 is TGTGCCAGCAGTCCCCACGGACAGGAGCAGTACTTC. Translating gives CASSPHGQEQYF.

This clonotype was seen a handful of times. The chain links TRBV20-1 to TRBJ2-5; D remains ambiguous. Germline V gene data show CDR1 as DFQATT and CDR2 as SNEGSKA (reference sequence). The CDR3 loop spans 12 amino acids. V gave up 8 bases and J gave up 2 bases, with 12 bases separating them. CDR3 DNA sequence: TGCAGTCCATGGTACAGTCAAGAGACCCAGTACTTC. Protein product: CSPWYSQETQYF.